This entry lists 6 T cell receptor beta chains sequenced from one sample in a study of response to subunit inactivated influenza vaccine. TCRdb itself ran the RT-PCR reads through MiXCR, one entry per CDR3 protein. The sample shows a few hundred thousand distinct CDR3 sequences, 21% of them seen only once. The input for sequencing was PBMCs from blood, taken less than 22 months after vaccination. These receptors were collected from a man between 50 and 75 years old who received an inactivated influenza vaccine.

This sequence joins TRBV3-1 and TRBJ1-6, with 7 nucleotides matching TRBD1. The ends lost 2 bases at V and 8 bases at J; junction bases unmatched: 6. The germline gives CDR1 LGHDT, CDR2 YNNKEL (reference sequence). The CDR3 has 15 residues. This CDR3 is CASSQHDREDSPLHF. The DNA of the CDR3 is TGTGCCAGCAGCCAACATGACAGGGAGGATTCACCCCTCCACTTT. Full variable domain (missing parts from reference TRBV3-1 and TRBJ1-6): DTAVSQTPKYLVTQMGNDKSIKCEQNLGHDTMYWYKQDSKKFLKIMFSYNNKELIINETVPNRFSPKSPDKAHLNLHINSLELGDSAVYFCASSQHDREDSPLHFGNGTRLTVT.

In this sample, this clonotype turned up a few times. The rearrangement links TRBV7-2 to TRBJ2-4; a weak D match, TRBD1 (6 bases). Trimming took 2 bases from V and 6 from J, leaving 20 bases between them. This CDR3 region has 17 residues. Germline values: CDR1 SGHTA, CDR2 FQGNSA. CDR3 sequence reads: CASSLLPGGRGTNIQYF. Here the CDR3 DNA reads TGTGCCAGCAGCTTATTACCCGGAGGCAGGGGAACAAACATTCAGTACTTC. The complete variable domain, with remaining parts taken from reference TRBV7-2 and TRBJ2-4, reads GAGVSQSPSNKVTEKGKDVELRCDPISGHTALYWYRQSLGQGLEFLIYFQGNSAPDKSGLPSDRFSAERTGGSVSTLTIQRTQQEDSAVYLCASSLLPGGRGTNIQYFGAGTRLSVL.

This clonotype was observed many times. This chain uses TRBV12-3 or TRBV12-4 with TRBJ2-1; D perhaps matches TRBD1 (7 bases). This CDR3 is 16 amino acids long. The V and J ends lost 2 bases and 4 bases respectively, with 15 bases between them. Here the CDR3 reads CASSLMVTGTYNEQFF. The CDR3, as DNA: TGTGCCAGCAGTTTAATGGTGACAGGGACTTACAATGAGCAGTTCTTC.

V gene TRBV2 combines with J gene TRBJ1-1; possibly TRBD1 for D (6 bases). CDR1 and CDR2 (germline): SNHLY, FYNNEI. The CDR3 has 17 residues. V shed 6 bases and J shed 11 bases, with 31 bases lying between them. The CDR3 spells CASRVGRGRTNTVGAFF. CDR3 coding DNA: TGTGCCAGCAGGGTAGGCAGGGGCCGAACAAATACTGTGGGGGCTTTCTTT.

The chain links TRBV19 to TRBJ1-2; D is perhaps TRBD1 (6 bases). V dropped 3 bases and J dropped 3 bases, with 11 bases sitting between them. The CDR3 spans 14 residues. Per the germline V gene, CDR1 is LNHDA and CDR2 is SQIVND (reference sequence). The CDR3 DNA sequence: TGTGCCAGTAGTATGGACAGCCGGGACTATGGCTACACCTTC. Translation: CASSMDSRDYGYTF.

The table lists this clonotype with a few counts. V is TRBV29-1 and J is TRBJ2-3, with 10 bases identical to TRBD2. The V segment lost 5 bases and the J segment 5 bases; nucleotides outside the gene matches: 10. Germline-derived CDR1 and CDR2 are SQVTM and ANQGSEA. The CDR3 runs to 15 residues. The CDR3, as DNA: TGCAGCGTTTCCCTAGCGGGAGCGGTGGGAGATACGCAGTATTTT. It encodes CSVSLAGAVGDTQYF.